This is a list of T cell receptor beta chains from one sample in a study of cytomegalovirus exposure and HLA in healthy donors. The table came from immunoSEQ multiplex PCR; TCRdb's copy has only in-frame clones and leaves some out. The sample carries about 220,000 clones, 90% to 95% recorded once. Sequencing was carried out using PBMCs. The receptors originated from a woman under 30 in good health and CMV-seronegative. CDR3s include the opening cysteine and the closing phenylalanine or tryptophan. Each record gives: CDR3 DNA, CDR3 protein, V gene, J gene, clone size, D gene. The D gene is left open where the match is weak. A clone size is listed for some rows: how often the clone was seen (once, few, many), or a class if it is expanded.

TGTGCCAGCAGCAAAAGTGGGGGTGGGAGGGCTGATACGCAGTATTTT,CASSKSGGGRADTQYF,TRBV7-2,TRBJ2-3,once,TRBD2
TGTGCCAGCAGCTTGAGGGAATTGGCGGGATTGTATTTT,CASSLRELAGLYF,TRBV7-6,TRBJ2-3,once,-
TGTGCCAGCACCCCAGAGGACAGGGGGGGCCACGAGCAGTACTTC,CASTPEDRGGHEQYF,TRBV2,TRBJ2-7,-,TRBD1
TGTGCCTGGAGTTGGGGGGACAGGGGATTTCGCGGGACTGAAGCTTTCTTT,CAWSWGDRGFRGTEAFF,TRBV30,TRBJ1-1,-,TRBD1
TGTGCCAGCAGTGAAGCCCCGCTCACCCGACTAGCCAAAAACAATCAGTACTTC,CASSEAPLTRLAKNNQYF,TRBV6-1,TRBJ2-4,-,TRBD2
TGTGCCAGCAGCTTGGGCGCGGGGGGCACAGATACGCAGTATTTT,CASSLGAGGTDTQYF,TRBV7-3,TRBJ2-3,-,TRBD2
TGTGCCAGCAGCTTGGGGAGGGCCACTGAAGCTTTCTTT,CASSLGRATEAFF,TRBV7-9,TRBJ1-1,-,-
TGTGCCAGCAGTTTAGGGGGGGATCCCGGGACAGGGGTGTACGAGCAGTACTTC,CASSLGGDPGTGVYEQYF,TRBV28,TRBJ2-7,-,TRBD1
TGTGCCAGCAGTTTGAGTCAGGGGGACTATGGCTACACCTTC,CASSLSQGDYGYTF,TRBV28,TRBJ1-2,-,TRBD1
TGTGCCACCAAACCCCAGACAGGGAACACTGAAGCTTTCTTT,CATKPQTGNTEAFF,TRBV19,TRBJ1-1,-,-
TGTGCTAGTGCCCTCGACGCGGCCGGTGCTTGCACCTTC,CASALDAAGACTF,TRBV12-5,TRBJ1-2,-,-
TGTGCCTGGAAACTAGCGGGAAGGGAGCAGTTCTTC,CAWKLAGREQFF,TRBV30,TRBJ2-1,-,TRBD2
TGCGCCAGCTCCATTCTAGACGAGCAGTACTTC,CASSILDEQYF,TRBV5-1,TRBJ2-7,once,-
TGTGCCAGTAGCCTTGAAGGGGGATACAATGAGCAGTTCTTC,CASSLEGGYNEQFF,TRBV19,TRBJ2-1,-,-
TGTGCCAGCAGGGAGAACAGGGCGAACACTGAAGCTTTCTTT,CASRENRANTEAFF,TRBV28,TRBJ1-1,-,-
TGTGCCAGCAGTCCCGGACAGGGCGGCGGAAAACTGTTTTTT,CASSPGQGGGKLFF,TRBV9,TRBJ1-4,-,TRBD1
TGTGCCAGTAGTATAGGGCTAGCGGGCCTCTACGAGCAGTACTTC,CASSIGLAGLYEQYF,TRBV19,TRBJ2-7,-,TRBD2
TGTGCCAGCAGCTCCACCCGACAGCGCCTCTCTGGAAACACCATATATTTT,CASSSTRQRLSGNTIYF,TRBV2,TRBJ1-3,-,-
TGTGCCAGCAGTATTACTGGGAGGCCGGGGACCGGGGAGCTGTTTTTT,CASSITGRPGTGELFF,TRBV28,TRBJ2-2,-,-
TGTGCCAGCAGCGTCGGGGGTGGGACAGGCCTAACTATGCGCTACACCTTC,CASSVGGGTGLTMRYTF,TRBV9,TRBJ1-2,-,TRBD1
TGCGCCAGCAGTGAGAGCAGGGCGAACACCGGGGAGCTGTTTTTT,CASSESRANTGELFF,TRBV10-1,TRBJ2-2,-,-
TGTGCCAGTAGTTCGGAAAGGGACAGGGGCGGTGAAAAACTGTTTTTT,CASSSERDRGGEKLFF,TRBV19,TRBJ1-4,-,TRBD1
TGTGCCAGCAGCTTAAACCGAGATGGGGCCAACGTCCTGACTTTC,CASSLNRDGANVLTF,TRBV11-3,TRBJ2-6,-,-
TGTGCCAGCAGTGGACAGGGGGCGTCTGGGGCCAACGTCCTGACTTTC,CASSGQGASGANVLTF,TRBV6-1,TRBJ2-6,-,TRBD1
TGCAGCGTTGAAGCCGGGACAGTCCGCTCCTACAATGAGCAGTTCTTC,CSVEAGTVRSYNEQFF,TRBV29-1,TRBJ2-1,-,TRBD1
TGTGCCAGTAGTCTACAGGGCAACTATGGCTACACCTTC,CASSLQGNYGYTF,TRBV19,TRBJ1-2,-,-
TGCAGCGCCCTCCAAGAGACCCAGTACTTC,CSALQETQYF,TRBV29-1,TRBJ2-5,-,-
TGTGCCAGCAGTTCCCTGAGATACGAGCAGTACTTC,CASSSLRYEQYF,TRBV6-5,TRBJ2-7,once,-
TGTGCCAGGGAAGGACTGCGAACAAACACCGGGGAGCTGTTTTTT,CAREGLRTNTGELFF,TRBV6-5,TRBJ2-2,-,-
TGTGCCAGCAGCTTTATTGTGCTAGCGGGAGCCGGGGAGCTGTTTTTT,CASSFIVLAGAGELFF,TRBV7-8,TRBJ2-2,-,TRBD2
TGTGCCAGCAGTGAGGTAACCTATGGCTACACCTTC,CASSEVTYGYTF,TRBV27,TRBJ1-2,-,-
TGTGCCAGCAGCCTGGGACAGGGTACTGAAGCTTTCTTT,CASSLGQGTEAFF,TRBV7-8,TRBJ1-1,-,TRBD1
TGTGCCAGCAGCCCGACCGGGACAGGGCTACATGGCGCCAACGAGCAGTACTTC,CASSPTGTGLHGANEQYF,TRBV11-2,TRBJ2-7,-,TRBD1
TGCGCCAGCCGGATCGCGGTGGCTAGCGGGATTAGCTCCTACAATGAGCAGTTCTTC,CASRIAVASGISSYNEQFF,TRBV5-1,TRBJ2-1,once,TRBD2
TGTGCCAGCAGCTTAGCTCTGGGCCAGAATGAAAAACTGTTTTTT,CASSLALGQNEKLFF,TRBV7-6,TRBJ1-4,once,-
TGTGCCAGCAGCGTAGGGGCGACAGGGGAGGGCTCTGGGGCCAACGTCCTGACTTTC,CASSVGATGEGSGANVLTF,TRBV9,TRBJ2-6,-,-
TGCAGCGTTCAACGCATGGGGGGGCTGAACAACAATGAGCAGTTCTTC,CSVQRMGGLNNNEQFF,TRBV29-1,TRBJ2-1,-,-
TGTGCCAGCAAAGAGGTCCCTATGGGTTCAGAAAAACTGTTTTTT,CASKEVPMGSEKLFF,TRBV2,TRBJ1-4,-,-
TGTGCCAGCAGTGAACCCAGTAGCACAGATACGCAGTATTTT,CASSEPSSTDTQYF,TRBV2,TRBJ2-3,-,-
TGTGCCAGCAGTGAGGACAGCCACCTTTATGGCTACACCTTC,CASSEDSHLYGYTF,TRBV6-1,TRBJ1-2,-,-
TGTGCCAGCAGTGAAAACAGGGCCTACGAGCAGTACTTC,CASSENRAYEQYF,TRBV6-1,TRBJ2-7,-,-
TGTGCCAGCAGTTTATTGTTTAGCGGGGGGGAATTTAATACGCAGTATTTT,CASSLLFSGGEFNTQYF,TRBV28,TRBJ2-3,-,TRBD2
TGTGCCAGCAGCCAAGTAGGAATCCTCGCGGGATACAATGAGCAGTTCTTC,CASSQVGILAGYNEQFF,TRBV14,TRBJ2-1,-,-
TGTGCCACCAGCAGAGACGGACAGGGCTTAAACACTGAAGCTTTCTTT,CATSRDGQGLNTEAFF,TRBV15,TRBJ1-1,-,TRBD1
TGTGCCAGCAGCCCCCGAGCCGGGAGGAACACTGAAGCTTTCTTT,CASSPRAGRNTEAFF,TRBV5-4,TRBJ1-1,-,-
TGCGCCAGCAGCTTGTCCCTCAATGAGCAGTTCTTC,CASSLSLNEQFF,TRBV5-1,TRBJ2-1,once,-
TGTGCCAGCAGTTCCCCCGACAGGGGACTAAATCAGCCCCAGCATTTT,CASSSPDRGLNQPQHF,TRBV28,TRBJ1-5,-,TRBD1
TGTGCCTGGAGTGTAGGAGGGGTCACTGAAGCTTTCTTT,CAWSVGGVTEAFF,TRBV30,TRBJ1-1,-,-
TGCGCCAGCAGTGAGTCGGGCCGGGAGAGACATGAGCAGTTCTTC,CASSESGRERHEQFF,TRBV10-1,TRBJ2-1,-,-
TGTGCCTGGAGTGGGGACTGGCAGTATTTT,CAWSGDWQYF,TRBV30,TRBJ2-3,-,-
TGTGCCAGCAGACCGGAACAGGGAAAAGGCACAGATACGCAGTATTTT,CASRPEQGKGTDTQYF,TRBV28,TRBJ2-3,-,-
TGTGCCAGCTCACCACTCGTCGGGGTTTCTGGAAACACCATATATTTT,CASSPLVGVSGNTIYF,TRBV18,TRBJ1-3,-,-
TGCGCCAGCACTACCCTCCCCTCCTTTTACGAGCAGTACTTC,CASTTLPSFYEQYF,TRBV5-1,TRBJ2-7,-,-
TGCGCCAGCAGCTTGGGGGGCGGCGGCCCCAATCAGCAGCCCCAGCATTTT,CASSLGGGGPNQQPQHF,TRBV5-1,TRBJ1-5,-,-